The sequence of this T cell receptor beta chain was determined in a study of CD8+CD57+ T cells in acquired aplastic anemia. Regarding the study as a whole: No significant patient-versus-control difference appeared in CD8+ Simpson's diversity.

CDR1 and CDR2 (germline): DFQATT, SNEGSKA (reference sequence). J lost 0 bases, V lost 4 bases, and 5 bases had no gene match. The length of the CDR3 is 15 residues. The template for TCR beta VDJ and CDR3 sequence profiling was genomic DNA. TCRdb re-called the reads through MiXCR, storing one row per CDR3 protein. Altogether some 130,000 distinct CDR3 sequences are present, around 50% being singletons, with the ten largest covering about 2.5%. Many counts were recorded for this clonotype. The antigen is undetermined. J is TRBJ1-4 and V is TRBV20-1; 7 bases agree with TRBD1. Material: sorted CD4+, CD8+, or CD8+CD57+ T cells (not recorded which) from PBMCs. This TCR came from a human donor in good health, serving as a control. CDR3 in DNA: TGCAGTGCTACAGGGGGGGAAGCAACTAATGAAAAACTGTTTTTT. Residues: CSATGGEATNEKLFF.